The 28 T cell receptor beta chains in this list originate from one sample, sequenced in a study of cytomegalovirus exposure and HLA in healthy donors. The PCR ran on 60 Vbeta and 13 Jbeta primers. Clones were sequenced by immunoSEQ multiplex PCR, and TCRdb holds only the in-frame ones, with some missing. The table records fewer than 200,000 clones, over 75% of them present only once. The sequencing sample was made of PBMCs. The receptors derive from a man aged 40-55 years in good health and CMV-seronegative.

This rearrangement joins TRBV10-3 to TRBJ1-5; D gene unclear. The CDR3 runs 15 residues. The V end lost 0 bases, the J end lost 0 bases, and 6 bases lay between the germline ends. The germline gives CDR1 ENHRY, CDR2 SYGVKD. The CDR3 nucleotides are TGTGCCATCAGTGAGTCGACTGATAGCAATCAGCCCCAGCATTTT. Translated: CAISESTDSNQPQHF.

This chain links TRBV19 with TRBJ1-1, with TRBD1 matching over 8 bases. Germline lookup yields CDR1 LNHDA and CDR2 SQIVND (reference sequence). Trimming at V came to 2 bases and at J to 7 bases, leaving 9 bases not matched to a gene. CDR3 length: 15 amino acids. CDR3 bases: TGTGCCAGTAGTATAATCCCCACAGGGGGGAGTGAAGCTTTCTTT. This codes for CASSIIPTGGSEAFF.

This chain connects TRBV7-3 to TRBJ2-7; 9 bases fit TRBD2. This CDR3 region has 15 residues. CDR1 is SGHTA, CDR2 FQGTGA, per germline. V lost 5 bases, J lost 0 bases, and 5 bases stayed unmatched. CDR3 region: CASSPGLAHSYEQYF. In nucleotides, the CDR3 is TGTGCCAGCAGCCCGGGACTAGCCCACTCCTACGAGCAGTACTTC.

The V call is TRBV5-5, the J call TRBJ2-7; tentatively, D is TRBD1 (8 bases). This CDR3 spans 14 amino acids. Germline CDR1 is SGHKS and CDR2 is YYEKEE (reference sequence). The V and J ends lost 4 bases and 2 bases respectively, with 13 bases between them. The DNA of the CDR3 is TGTGCCAGCAGCGGAACAGGGGGGGCCTACGAGCAGTACTTC. It translates to CASSGTGGAYEQYF.

V is TRBV21-1 and J is TRBJ2-4; the table calls TRBD2, which could not be checked here. TRBV21-1 is tagged as a pseudogene. The CDR3 has 16 residues. For the CDR3, the DNA is TGTGCCAGCATTACCAGTGGGAGTTCTACCAAAAACATTCAGTACTTC. It codes for CASITSGSSTKNIQYF.

The V call is TRBV18, the J call TRBJ2-4; 7 nucleotides agree with TRBD1. This CDR3 region has 15 residues. Germline values: CDR1 KGHSH, CDR2 LQKENI. J lost 0 bases, V lost 4 bases, and 3 bases had no gene match. CDR3 coding DNA: TGTGCCAGCTCACAAGACAGGGTAGCCAAAAACATTCAGTACTTC. It encodes CASSQDRVAKNIQYF.

This chain connects TRBV7-3 to TRBJ2-1, with TRBD1 matching 7 bases. This CDR3 has 14 amino acids. CDR1 is SGHTA and CDR2 is FQGTGA in the germline V gene. The ends lost 4 bases at V and 6 bases at J; junction bases unmatched: 6. The CDR3 sequence: CASSSTRDSNEQFF. The CDR3 region has the DNA TGTGCCAGCAGCTCCACGAGGGACAGCAATGAGCAGTTCTTC. The full variable domain, in which reference TRBV7-3 and TRBJ2-1 provide the parts outside the CDR3, is GAGVSQTPSNKVTEKGKYVELRCDPISGHTALYWYRQSLGQGPEFLIYFQGTGAADDSGLPNDRFFAVRPEGSVSTLKIQRTERGDSAVYLCASSSTRDSNEQFFGPGTRLTVL.

The CDR3 DNA reads as TGTGCCAGCAGCGGTAGCGGGGGTCCGTACGAGCAGTACTTC. The encoded protein is CASSGSGGPYEQYF. The genes are TRBV9 and TRBJ2-7; TRBD2 agrees at 9 bases. The CDR3 sequence is 14 residues long. Germline V lookup: CDR1 SGDLS, CDR2 YYNGEE. V was clipped by 3 bases and J by 4 bases; unmatched bases: 5.

The V and J genes are TRBV30 and TRBJ2-2; D might be TRBD1 (6 bases). Trimming removed 1 base at V and 6 bases at J, with 12 bases between. In germline, CDR1 is GTSNPN, CDR2 SVGIG (reference sequence). This CDR3 is built from 14 residues. CDR3 sequence (DNA): TGTGCCTGGAGTGGAGCAGGGGCGCCCGGGGAGCTGTTTTTT. It codes for CAWSGAGAPGELFF.

This clone turned up a few times. This CDR3 reads CSMGQGVADTQYF. The CDR3 region has the DNA TGCAGCATGGGACAGGGGGTCGCAGATACGCAGTATTTT. The chain joins TRBV29-1 to TRBJ2-3, with TRBD1 identical over 11 bases. With V trimmed by 8 bases and J by 4 bases, 5 bases remained unmatched. CDR3 length: 13 amino acids. Germline CDR1 SQVTM, CDR2 ANQGSEA.

This clone appeared a few times. V gene TRBV4-1 combines with J gene TRBJ2-1, with a possible D match to TRBD1 (6 bases). The CDR3 covers 16 residues. From germline, CDR1 is MGHRA and CDR2 YSYEKL. Trimming removed 10 bases at V and 3 bases at J, with 22 bases between. CDR3 sequence: CANPPRGSFFYNEQFF. The CDR3 DNA follows: TGCGCCAACCCCCCGAGGGGGTCCTTCTTCTACAATGAGCAGTTCTTC.

This clone has just a few counts. The V call is TRBV5-6, the J call TRBJ1-6; TRBD1 might be the D (6 bases). The germline gives CDR1 SGHDT, CDR2 YYEEEE. The ends were cut back, 4 bases at V and 4 bases at J, with 12 bases in the middle. There are 15 residues in the CDR3. CDR3 residues: CASSPGHVYNSPLHF. The CDR3 DNA reads TGTGCCAGCAGCCCGGGACATGTGTATAATTCACCCCTCCACTTT.

This chain uses TRBV4-2 with TRBJ2-7; 9 bases map to TRBD1. The germline gives CDR1 LGHNA, CDR2 YNFKEQ. The ends lost 0 bases at V and 1 base at J; junction bases unmatched: 4. The CDR3 has 16 amino acids. CDR3 nucleotide sequence: TGTGCCAGCAGCCAAGAGGACGGGACAGGGTCCTACGAGCAGTACTTC. This translates into CASSQEDGTGSYEQYF.

The gene calls are TRBV14 and TRBJ2-1; TRBD2 matches at 12 bases. Trimming took 5 bases from V and 9 from J; bases not matched to a gene: 8. This CDR3 region has 15 residues. Germline CDR1 and CDR2: SGHDN and FVKESK. CDR3 sequence (DNA): TGTGCCAGCAGCGCATCGCTAGCGGGGGGGTCTGAGCAGTTCTTC. Amino acids: CASSASLAGGSEQFF. The full variable domain, in which reference TRBV14 and TRBJ2-1 provide the parts outside the CDR3, is EAGVTQFPSHSVIEKGQTVTLRCDPISGHDNLYWYRRVMGKEIKFLLHFVKESKQDESGMPNNRFLAERTGGTYSTLKVQPAELEDSGVYFCASSASLAGGSEQFFGPGTRLTVL.

The chain joins TRBV19 to TRBJ2-2; 9 bases are shared with TRBD1. The germline V gene encodes CDR1 LNHDA and CDR2 SQIVND (reference sequence). The V and J ends lost 4 bases and 1 base, in that order; junction bases with no gene match: 4. CDR3 length: 16 residues. The CDR3: CASSRRTGVNTGELFF. In nucleotides, the CDR3 is TGTGCCAGTAGTAGAAGGACAGGGGTGAACACCGGGGAGCTGTTTTTT.

DNA for the CDR3: TGTGCCAGCAGTTTATATGGACAGGGGGCAGAAAATTCACCCCTCCACTTT. Protein sequence: CASSLYGQGAENSPLHF. The rearrangement links TRBV28 to TRBJ1-6, with 11 bases matching TRBD1. J gave up 7 bases and V 1 base, and 6 bases lay outside the gene matches. Germline V gene sequence: CDR1 MDHEN, CDR2 SYDVKM. The CDR3 totals 17 residues.

This clone was detected only a few times. The chain employs TRBV4-3 and TRBJ2-1, with D possibly matching TRBD2 (5 bases). Trimming cost V 1 base and J 3 bases, with 7 bases left between them. Per the germline V gene, CDR1 is LGHNA and CDR2 is YSLEER. This CDR3 has 14 residues. CDR3 sequence: CASSQVRGYNEQFF. The DNA for the CDR3 is TGCGCCAGCAGCCAAGTTCGGGGCTACAATGAGCAGTTCTTC.

This chain connects TRBV19 to TRBJ2-7; D is possibly TRBD2 (6 bases). Trimming pared 3 bases from V and 6 bases from J, leaving 21 bases between. The germline V gene has CDR1 LNHDA and CDR2 SQIVND (reference sequence). The CDR3 totals 16 residues. The CDR3 spells CASSITPGDLRSEQYF. CDR3 DNA sequence: TGTGCCAGTAGTATCACCCCGGGGGACCTCAGAAGCGAGCAGTACTTC.

This chain connects TRBV28 to TRBJ2-6; D is perhaps TRBD1 (5 bases). Germline values: CDR1 MDHEN, CDR2 SYDVKM. V was shortened by 5 bases and J by 1 base, with 9 bases between the two germline ends. This CDR3 spans 15 amino acids. CDR3 in DNA: TGTGCCAGCAGTCAGGCAGGGTCTGGGGCCAACGTCCTGACTTTC. It specifies CASSQAGSGANVLTF. Filled out from reference TRBV28 and TRBJ2-6, the complete variable domain reads DVKVTQSSRYLVKRTGEKVFLECVQDMDHENMFWYRQDPGLGLRLIYFSYDVKMKEKGDIPEGYSVSREKKERFSLILESASTNQTSMYLCASSQAGSGANVLTFGAGSRLTVL.

In nucleotides, the CDR3 is TGCAGTGCTAGGGCGGGCTATGGCTACACCTTC. It specifies CSARAGYGYTF. The rearrangement uses TRBV20-1 and TRBJ1-2; D is unresolved. The CDR3 totals 11 residues. V gave up 3 bases and J gave up 4 bases, with 6 bases separating them. Looked up from germline, CDR1 is DFQATT and CDR2 is SNEGSKA (reference sequence).

The rearrangement joins TRBV25-1 to TRBJ2-1; 8 nucleotides match TRBD2. The CDR3 extends over 16 amino acids. Germline V CDR1 and CDR2: MGHDK, SYGVNS. Losses at the gene ends were 6 bases for V and 8 bases for J; bases not matched to a gene: 15. The DNA for the CDR3 is TGTGCCAGCAGCCCCAGTTGGGCGGGGGGAAGGTATGAGCAGTTCTTC. It is translated as CASSPSWAGGRYEQFF.

J is TRBJ2-7 and V is TRBV5-4, with 13 bases matching TRBD2. The CDR3 runs to 15 residues. Per germline, CDR1 SGHNT and CDR2 YYREEE (reference sequence). Losses at the gene ends were 2 bases for V and 4 bases for J; bases not matched to a gene: 3. CDR3 nucleotides: TGTGCCAGCAGCTTTGGACTAGCGGGGGTATACGAGCAGTACTTC. Protein sequence: CASSFGLAGVYEQYF.

The chain joins TRBV2 to TRBJ1-6, with TRBD1 matching over 8 bases. Germline loops: CDR1 SNHLY, CDR2 FYNNEI. CDR3 length: 14 residues. J gave up 4 bases and V 11 bases, and 7 bases lay outside the gene matches. The CDR3 nucleotides read TGTGCCGGACAGGGCGCGGGTTATAATTCACCCCTCCACTTT. This sequence encodes CAGQGAGYNSPLHF.

This clone has only a few counts. V and J are TRBV7-2 and TRBJ1-2; 9 bases fit TRBD1. With V trimmed by 5 bases and J by 2 bases, 3 bases remained unmatched. Germline V gives CDR1 SGHTA, CDR2 FQGNSA. The CDR3 runs to 14 residues. CDR3 DNA sequence: TGTGCCAGCAGCGCACAGGGGGCGAACTATGGCTACACCTTC. Protein sequence: CASSAQGANYGYTF.

V is TRBV9 and J is TRBJ1-4, with unresolved D. CDR1 is SGDLS, CDR2 YYNGEE, per germline. V was trimmed by 0 bases and J by 8 bases, leaving 14 bases between them. This CDR3 spans 15 amino acids. The CDR3 sequence is CASSVDPTLHEKLFF. The CDR3 region has the DNA TGTGCCAGCAGCGTAGACCCAACTCTTCACGAAAAACTGTTTTTT.

Of note for this clone: Other DNA sequences from this sample encode an identical CDR3 as well. The J gene is TRBJ1-2, the V gene TRBV30; D remains unclear. The CDR3 runs 14 residues. The germline gives CDR1 GTSNPN, CDR2 SVGIG (reference sequence). V lost 5 bases and J 1 base, leaving 14 bases between the germline ends. The CDR3 spells CAWVEESFNYGYTF. The CDR3 DNA follows: TGTGCCTGGGTCGAAGAGTCTTTTAACTATGGCTACACCTTC.

The rearrangement links TRBV11-2 to TRBJ2-1, with D perhaps matching TRBD2 (5 bases). This CDR3 has 14 amino acids. V lost 4 bases, J lost 4 bases, and 11 bases lay in between. Looked up from germline, CDR1 is SGHAT and CDR2 is FQNNGV. Here the CDR3 reads CASSSWEIYNEQFF. The CDR3 DNA reads TGTGCCAGCAGCTCGTGGGAGATTTACAATGAGCAGTTCTTC.

The chain couples TRBV2 to TRBJ2-7; TRBD2 is a possible D gene (5 bases). The CDR3 is 15 residues long. Germline V gives CDR1 SNHLY, CDR2 FYNNEI. The germline V and J ends were trimmed by 0 bases and 6 bases, with 15 bases remaining between them. CDR3 region: CASSEAPLETIEQYF. CDR3 sequence (DNA): TGTGCCAGCAGTGAAGCGCCCTTGGAGACTATCGAGCAGTACTTC.